These 10 T cell receptor beta chains were sequenced from one sample in a study of CD8 T cells in Susac syndrome. RNA totalling roughly 0.45 to 1 ug underwent reverse transcription with random hexamers. Each CDR3 protein is one row after TCRdb ran MiXCR on the immunoSEQ multiplex PCR reads. The data contain about 240,000 distinct CDR3 sequences, around 96% of them singletons. The sample comprised CD4+ T cells from PBMCs. These receptors originate from a human donor with Susac syndrome.

CDR3 amino acids: CSARGRLAGGRAYEQYF. The DNA for the CDR3 is TGCAGTGCTAGAGGGCGACTAGCGGGAGGGAGGGCCTACGAGCAGTACTTC. The rearrangement links TRBV20-1 to TRBJ2-7; 14 positions match TRBD2. Germline CDR1 DFQATT, CDR2 SNEGSKA (reference sequence). The junction had 7 bases not matched to a gene; V was cut back by 1 base and J by 2 bases. The CDR3 has 17 amino acids.

The rearrangement links TRBV9 to TRBJ1-3, with unresolved D. The CDR3 has 15 residues. Germline CDR1 and CDR2: SGDLS and YYNGEE. Trimming removed 1 base at V and 0 bases at J, with 8 bases between. DNA for the CDR3: TGTGCCAGCAGCGTACACGGGGACTCTGGAAACACCATATATTTT. Its translation is CASSVHGDSGNTIYF.

This clonotype was counted once. The chain employs TRBV6-6 and TRBJ1-1; tentatively, D is TRBD1 (6 bases). Trimming shortened V by 6 bases and J by 0 bases, and 17 bases separated the two germline ends. Germline assignment: CDR1 MNHNY and CDR2 SVGAGI (reference sequence). The CDR3 consists of 16 residues. The CDR3 coding sequence is TGTGCCAGCAGCCCCAGTCAAGACAGGATGAACACTGAAGCTTTCTTT. Protein product: CASSPSQDRMNTEAFF.

In its sample, this clonotype was seen once. This chain connects TRBV20-1 to TRBJ1-2; D unresolved. The germline CDR1 and CDR2 sequences are DFQATT and SNEGSKA (reference sequence). The CDR3 is 14 amino acids. The V and J ends lost 0 bases and 6 bases respectively, with 14 bases between them. The CDR3 is CSARDFDKRDGYTF. The CDR3, as DNA: TGCAGTGCTAGAGATTTCGATAAACGGGATGGCTACACCTTC.

This clonotype was seen once. This chain connects TRBV12-3 or TRBV12-4 to TRBJ1-2, with 8 bases matching TRBD1. This CDR3 has 13 residues. Trimming cost V 8 bases and J 6 bases; bases outside gene matches: 8. The CDR3 DNA reads TGTGCCAGCGGACGGGACAGGCCTCATGGCTACACCTTC. Amino acids: CASGRDRPHGYTF.

This clonotype has only one observation. This chain's CDR3 is CASANPGTGMGGYTF. The CDR3 DNA is TGTGCCAGCGCGAACCCCGGGACAGGGATGGGAGGCTACACCTTC. The chain links TRBV28 to TRBJ1-2; TRBD1 matches 9 bases. This CDR3 has 15 residues. Germline assignment: CDR1 MDHEN and CDR2 SYDVKM. Trimming cost V 8 bases and J 8 bases; bases outside gene matches: 15.

V usage is TRBV9 and J usage is TRBJ2-7; possibly TRBD1 or TRBD2 for D (6 bases each). The V end was cut by 6 bases, the J end by 5 bases, with 18 bases between. The CDR3 is 14 residues long. The V gene's germline CDR1 is SGDLS and CDR2 YYNGEE. This CDR3 is CASTRGQGGHEQYF. CDR3 nucleotides: TGTGCCAGCACCCGGGGGCAGGGAGGACACGAGCAGTACTTC. The complete variable domain, with remaining parts taken from reference TRBV9 and TRBJ2-7, reads DSGVTQTPKHLITATGQRVTLRCSPRSGDLSVYWYQQSLDQGLQFLIQYYNGEERAKGNILERFSAQQFPDLHSELNLSSLELGDSALYFCASTRGQGGHEQYFGPGTRLTVT.

The chain combines TRBV29-1 with TRBJ2-4; 12 bases line up with TRBD2. The CDR3 spans 16 residues. The ends lost 0 bases at V and 5 bases at J; junction bases unmatched: 5. Looked up from germline, CDR1 is SQVTM and CDR2 is ANQGSEA. CDR3 nucleotide sequence: TGCAGCGTTGAAGATCGACTAGCGGGAGAACAAAACATTCAGTACTTC. Residues: CSVEDRLAGEQNIQYF.

The chain uses TRBV4-1 and TRBJ1-2, with TRBD1 matching 8 bases. This CDR3 has 15 residues. V lost 2 bases to trimming and J lost 8 bases; unmatched junction nucleotides: 10. Germline V gives CDR1 MGHRA, CDR2 YSYEKL. In DNA, the CDR3 is TGCGCCAGCAGCCAACCGCTGGACAGGGCCAGAGGCTACACCTTC. This gives the protein CASSQPLDRARGYTF.

V is TRBV5-1 and J is TRBJ2-7, with no clear D. V lost 1 base and J 5 bases, leaving 16 bases between the germline ends. The germline gives CDR1 SGHRS, CDR2 YFSETQ. The CDR3 totals 15 residues. The DNA for the CDR3 is TGCGCCAGCAGCTTGTCAGGACGTACCTTGCACGAGCAGTACTTC. The encoded protein is CASSLSGRTLHEQYF.